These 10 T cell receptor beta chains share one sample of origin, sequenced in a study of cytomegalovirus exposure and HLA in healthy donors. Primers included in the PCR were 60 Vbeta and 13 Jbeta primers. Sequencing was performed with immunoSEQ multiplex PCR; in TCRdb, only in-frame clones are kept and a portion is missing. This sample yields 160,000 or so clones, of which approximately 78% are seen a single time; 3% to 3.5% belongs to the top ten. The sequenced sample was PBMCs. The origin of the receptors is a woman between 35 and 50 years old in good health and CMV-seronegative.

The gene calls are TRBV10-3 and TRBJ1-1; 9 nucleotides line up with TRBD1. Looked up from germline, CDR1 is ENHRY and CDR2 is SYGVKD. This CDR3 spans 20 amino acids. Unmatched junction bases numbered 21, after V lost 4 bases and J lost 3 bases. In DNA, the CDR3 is TGTGCCATCAGTGGGACTCTTTTAAGACAGGGGGATTTGAGGTACACTGAAGCTTTCTTT. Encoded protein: CAISGTLLRQGDLRYTEAFF.

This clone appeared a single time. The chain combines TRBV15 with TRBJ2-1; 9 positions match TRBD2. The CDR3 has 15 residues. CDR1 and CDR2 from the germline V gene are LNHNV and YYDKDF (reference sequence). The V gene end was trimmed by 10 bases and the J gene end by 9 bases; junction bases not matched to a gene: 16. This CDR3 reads CASESLRGGKLEQFF. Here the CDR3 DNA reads TGTGCCAGCGAGAGTCTGCGGGGGGGCAAACTTGAGCAGTTCTTC.

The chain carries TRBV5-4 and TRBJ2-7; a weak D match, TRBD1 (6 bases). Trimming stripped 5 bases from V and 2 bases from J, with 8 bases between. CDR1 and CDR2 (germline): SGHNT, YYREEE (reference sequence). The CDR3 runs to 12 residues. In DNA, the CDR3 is TGTGCCAGCAGAGGACAGACCTACGAGCAGTACTTC. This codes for CASRGQTYEQYF.

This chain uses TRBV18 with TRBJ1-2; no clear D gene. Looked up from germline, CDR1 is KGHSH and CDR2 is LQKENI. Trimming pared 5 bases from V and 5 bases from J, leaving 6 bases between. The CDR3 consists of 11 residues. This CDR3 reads CASSTVYGYTF. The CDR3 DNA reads TGTGCCAGCTCAACAGTTTATGGCTACACCTTC.

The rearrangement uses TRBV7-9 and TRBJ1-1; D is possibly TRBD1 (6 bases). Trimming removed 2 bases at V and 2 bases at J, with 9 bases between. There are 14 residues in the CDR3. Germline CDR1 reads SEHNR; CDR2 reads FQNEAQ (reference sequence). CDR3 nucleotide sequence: TGTGCCAGCAGCTTACGGGGGGCTAACACTGAAGCTTTCTTT. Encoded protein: CASSLRGANTEAFF.

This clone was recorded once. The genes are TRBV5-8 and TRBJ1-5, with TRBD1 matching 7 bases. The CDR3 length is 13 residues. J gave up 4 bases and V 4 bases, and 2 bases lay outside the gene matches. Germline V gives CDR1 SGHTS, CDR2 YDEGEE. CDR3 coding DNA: TGTGCCAGCAGCCGGGACAGAAATCAGCCCCAGCATTTT. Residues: CASSRDRNQPQHF.

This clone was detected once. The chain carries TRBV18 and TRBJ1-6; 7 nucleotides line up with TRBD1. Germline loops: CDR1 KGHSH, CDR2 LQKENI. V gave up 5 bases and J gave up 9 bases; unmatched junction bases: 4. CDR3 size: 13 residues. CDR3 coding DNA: TGTGCCAGCTCAGGGGGACAGATTTCACCCCTCCACTTT. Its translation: CASSGGQISPLHF. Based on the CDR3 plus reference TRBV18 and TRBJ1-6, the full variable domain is NAGVMQNPRHLVRRRGQEARLRCSPMKGHSHVYWYRQLPEEGLKFMVYLQKENIIDESGMPKERFSAEFPKEGPSILRIQQVVRGDSAAYFCASSGGQISPLHFGNGTRLTVT.

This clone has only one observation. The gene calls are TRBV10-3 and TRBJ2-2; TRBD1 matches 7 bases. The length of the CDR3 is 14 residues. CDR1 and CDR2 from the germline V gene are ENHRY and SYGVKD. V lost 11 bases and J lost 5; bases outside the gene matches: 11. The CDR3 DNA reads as TGTGCCCTTCGGCGACAGGGTGAAACCGGGGAGCTGTTTTTT. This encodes CALRRQGETGELFF.

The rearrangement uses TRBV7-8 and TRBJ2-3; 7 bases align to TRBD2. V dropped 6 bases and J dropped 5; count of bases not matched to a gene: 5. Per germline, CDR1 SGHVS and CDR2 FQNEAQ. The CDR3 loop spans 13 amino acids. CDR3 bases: TGTGCCAGCAGACCCCCGGGGGGAGATACGCAGTATTTT. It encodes CASRPPGGDTQYF.

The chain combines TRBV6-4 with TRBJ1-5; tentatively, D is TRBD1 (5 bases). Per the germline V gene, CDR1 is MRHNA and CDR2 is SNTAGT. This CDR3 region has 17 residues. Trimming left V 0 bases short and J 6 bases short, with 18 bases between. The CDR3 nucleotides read TGTGCCAGCAGTGACTCGAAAGAAGCAGGGTCAGTTCAGCCCCAGCATTTT. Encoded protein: CASSDSKEAGSVQPQHF.